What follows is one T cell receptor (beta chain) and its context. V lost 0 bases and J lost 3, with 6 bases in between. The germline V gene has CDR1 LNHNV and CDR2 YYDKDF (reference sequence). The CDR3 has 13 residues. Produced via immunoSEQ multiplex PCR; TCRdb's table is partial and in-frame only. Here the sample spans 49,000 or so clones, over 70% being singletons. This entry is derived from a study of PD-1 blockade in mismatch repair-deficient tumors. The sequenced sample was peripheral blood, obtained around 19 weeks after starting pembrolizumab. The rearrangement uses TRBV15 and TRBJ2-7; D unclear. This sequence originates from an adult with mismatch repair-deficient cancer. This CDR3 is CATSRDPGYEQYF. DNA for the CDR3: TGTGCCACCAGCAGAGATCCAGGCTACGAGCAGTACTTC.